This entry features one T cell receptor (beta chain) sequence. Its antigen is not known. The data were produced by immunoSEQ multiplex PCR, yet TCRdb's version contains in-frame clones alone and is incomplete. The sample yields over 7,000 clones, around 89% seen once. The CDR3 contains 15 residues. Germline V gene lookup returns CDR1 SQVTM and CDR2 ANQGSEA. V dropped 5 bases and J dropped 4; count of bases not matched to a gene: 7. The data belong to a study of T cell clonotyping in hematopoietic cell transplantation. On the study more broadly: Recipients' pretransplant samples followed cytoreduction. Broader study findings: Recipient TCR diversity dropped after transplant; expanded clonotypes rose from day 30 to 180. At the given depth, recipient repertoires were over 95% de novo clonotypes.

Time point denoted: recipient sample about 28 days before transplant, after cytoreduction. The source material was peripheral blood mononuclear cells, sampled before stem cell transplant. This receptor was obtained from a man aged 55 to 70 with acute myeloid leukemia. Some clones in this sample may be carry-over from other donors' samples. The V gene is TRBV29-1, the J gene TRBJ2-1; 11 bases match TRBD2. As DNA, the CDR3 is TGCAGCGTTTTCACTAGCGGGAGACAATACAATGAGCAGTTCTTC. Translation: CSVFTSGRQYNEQFF.